These 3 T cell receptor beta chains originate from one sample sequenced in a study of Graves' ophthalmopathy and Graves' hyperthyroidism. Researchers took RNA transcripts and amplified TCR beta CDR3 regions from them. In the first round, RT-PCR was carried out with HTBI primers, and a multiplex PCR formed the second round. TCRdb re-derived calls from the multiplex PCR reads in MiXCR, one entry per CDR3 protein. The sample carries tens of thousands of distinct CDR3 sequences, about half recorded once. Sequenced input: peripheral blood. These receptor sequences come from an adult woman with stable Graves' hyperthyroidism.

The rearrangement joins TRBV7-3 to TRBJ2-7, with D perhaps matching TRBD2 (6 bases). This CDR3 has 13 amino acids. V lost 1 base to trimming and J lost 6 bases, with 10 bases between them. Germline CDR1 is SGHTA and CDR2 is FQGTGA. The CDR3 coding sequence is TGTGCCAGCAGCTTAAGGCAGGGAGGCGAGCAGTACTTC. Protein: CASSLRQGGEQYF. The full variable domain, in which reference TRBV7-3 and TRBJ2-7 provide the parts outside the CDR3, is GAGVSQTPSNKVTEKGKYVELRCDPISGHTALYWYRQSLGQGPEFLIYFQGTGAADDSGLPNDRFFAVRPEGSVSTLKIQRTERGDSAVYLCASSLRQGGEQYFGPGTRLTVT.

This clonotype was observed many times. The chain combines TRBV29-1 with TRBJ2-3; D not certain. Germline V lookup: CDR1 SQVTM, CDR2 ANQGSEA. The CDR3 length is 11 residues. The V end lost 8 bases, the J end lost 5 bases, and 11 bases lay between the germline ends. This CDR3 is CSSTALDTQYF. CDR3 bases: TGCAGCTCGACCGCACTAGATACGCAGTATTTT.

This clonotype was seen once. The genes are TRBV25-1 and TRBJ1-1, with 8 bases identical to TRBD1. V lost 5 bases, J lost 4 bases, and 6 bases stayed unmatched. Germline CDR1 reads MGHDK; CDR2 reads SYGVNS. This CDR3 is built from 14 residues. The CDR3 here is CASSPQGAGTEAFF. In DNA, the CDR3 is TGTGCCAGCAGTCCCCAGGGGGCCGGCACTGAAGCTTTCTTT.